The sequence of this TCR beta chain was determined in a study of tumor-infiltrating lymphocytes in primary liver carcinoma. Comment on this clonotype: A read error may produce the germline difference seen at one junction end.

CDR3 length equals 12 residues. Per the germline V gene, CDR1 is SGHAT and CDR2 is FQNNGV. Researchers drew blood RNA from unsorted whole blood and extracted germline DNA as well. Starting from roughly 540 ng of total RNA, TCR beta cDNA was produced with a primer in the constant region. Slightly modified ARM-PCR, run as three nested multiplex PCR rounds, produced the TCR beta libraries. Researchers ran the first two PCR rounds for approximately 10 cycles each with TRBV1-TRBV30 forward primers and a C-beta reverse primer. TCRdb passed the multiplex PCR reads through MiXCR, listing each CDR3 protein once. The profile covers about 330,000 distinct CDR3 sequences, with 65% appearing a single time and roughly 6% taken by the ten largest.

The chain links TRBV11-2 to TRBJ2-5; D gene unclear. This receptor was obtained from a man aged 35-49 years with primary liver carcinoma and hepatitis B virus infection. The source material was peripheral blood. As DNA, the CDR3 is TGTGCCAGCAGCTTAGCCGAAGAGGCCCAGTACTTC. Translating it yields CASSLAEEAQYF.